A selection of T cell receptor beta chains follows, all from one sample in a study of blood T cell repertoires in COVID-19. Assay: immunoSEQ multiplex PCR; the TCRdb copy retains only in-frame clones and omits some. The sample includes about 140,000 clones, approximately 88% seen only once; the top ten take 0.75% to 0.95%. The sample was peripheral blood. These receptor sequences come from a woman aged 45-60 years with acute or convalescent COVID-19. The CDR3 runs from the conserved cysteine through the conserved F or W. Each record gives: D gene, V gene, J gene, clone size, CDR3 DNA, CDR3 protein. The D gene is left open where the match is weak. Expanded clones get a size class; other rows say once, few or many, or leave the size out.

D gene: TRBD1; V gene: TRBV25-1; J gene: TRBJ2-3; clone size: .; CDR3 DNA: TGTGCCAGCAGTCGGGACAGATACACAGATACGCAGTATTTT; CDR3 protein: CASSRDRYTDTQYF
D gene: .; V gene: TRBV9; J gene: TRBJ1-2; clone size: .; CDR3 DNA: TGTGCCAGCAGCGTAGGCGACCCACCAGGGCCCGAAGACTATGGCTACACCTTC; CDR3 protein: CASSVGDPPGPEDYGYTF
D gene: .; V gene: TRBV4-2; J gene: TRBJ1-5; clone size: once; CDR3 DNA: TGTGCCAGCAGCCAAGATACAGGGTCCGGAGGACAGCCCCAGCATTTT; CDR3 protein: CASSQDTGSGGQPQHF
D gene: .; V gene: TRBV7-3; J gene: TRBJ1-1; clone size: .; CDR3 DNA: TGTGCCAGCAGCTTAACGGGGCGGATGAACACTGAAGCTTTCTTT; CDR3 protein: CASSLTGRMNTEAFF
D gene: .; V gene: TRBV15; J gene: TRBJ1-6; clone size: .; CDR3 DNA: TGTGCCACCAGCGAATACAGGGACGGTAATTCACCCCTCCACTTT; CDR3 protein: CATSEYRDGNSPLHF
D gene: .; V gene: TRBV30; J gene: TRBJ1-3; clone size: .; CDR3 DNA: TGTGCCTGGAGTTCTTTTCGGGACACCATATATTTT; CDR3 protein: CAWSSFRDTIYF
D gene: .; V gene: TRBV5-1; J gene: TRBJ2-7; clone size: few; CDR3 DNA: TGCGCCAGCAGCTTGGAGTCGGTAAGCTCCTACGAGCAGTACTTC; CDR3 protein: CASSLESVSSYEQYF
D gene: TRBD1; V gene: TRBV7-3; J gene: TRBJ2-7; clone size: .; CDR3 DNA: TGTGCCAGCAGCTTAACGGGGACAGGGGGTGTCTACGAGCAGTACTTC; CDR3 protein: CASSLTGTGGVYEQYF
D gene: .; V gene: TRBV5-1; J gene: TRBJ1-2; clone size: .; CDR3 DNA: TGCGCCAGCAGCTTTGCAGGGGACGACTATGGCTACACCTTC; CDR3 protein: CASSFAGDDYGYTF
D gene: .; V gene: TRBV7-2; J gene: TRBJ1-2; clone size: .; CDR3 DNA: TGTGCCAGCAGCCCCCCCCCGGGACAAAACTATGGCTACACCTTC; CDR3 protein: CASSPPPGQNYGYTF
D gene: TRBD1; V gene: TRBV11-2; J gene: TRBJ2-7; clone size: .; CDR3 DNA: TGTGCCAGCAGCGGACAGGGATCTTACGAGCAGTACTTC; CDR3 protein: CASSGQGSYEQYF
D gene: TRBD1; V gene: TRBV18; J gene: TRBJ1-1; clone size: .; CDR3 DNA: TGTGCCAGCTCACCAACGACAGGGGATGAAGCTTTCTTT; CDR3 protein: CASSPTTGDEAFF
D gene: .; V gene: TRBV7-8; J gene: TRBJ2-5; clone size: .; CDR3 DNA: TGTGCCAGCAGCTTTAGGTCGGTCCGGGGGATACAAGAGACCCAGTACTTC; CDR3 protein: CASSFRSVRGIQETQYF
D gene: TRBD1; V gene: TRBV25-1; J gene: TRBJ2-7; clone size: .; CDR3 DNA: TGTGCCAGCAGAAGCACAGGGGGCGCCTCCTACGAGCAGTACTTC; CDR3 protein: CASRSTGGASYEQYF